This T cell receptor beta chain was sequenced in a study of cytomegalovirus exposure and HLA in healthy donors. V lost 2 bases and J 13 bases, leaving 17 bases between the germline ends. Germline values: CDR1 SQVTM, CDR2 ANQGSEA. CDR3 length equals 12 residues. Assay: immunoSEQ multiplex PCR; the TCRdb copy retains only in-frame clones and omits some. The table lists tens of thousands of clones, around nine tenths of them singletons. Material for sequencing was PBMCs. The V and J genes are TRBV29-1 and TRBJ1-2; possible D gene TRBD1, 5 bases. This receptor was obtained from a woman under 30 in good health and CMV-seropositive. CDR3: CSVEPTGAPRTF. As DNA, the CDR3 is TGCAGCGTTGAACCCACAGGTGCTCCGCGCACCTTC.